The sequence of this TCR beta chain was determined in a study of blood T cell repertoires in COVID-19. As for the study in general: COVID-19 samples from acute and convalescent phases originated in the United States, Italy and Spain.

Germline CDR1 and CDR2: LNHDA and SQIVND (reference sequence). Losses at the gene ends were 3 bases for V and 0 bases for J; bases not matched to a gene: 6. This CDR3 has 18 amino acids. In the authors' workflow: For nucleated cells, counts were estimated from reference gene primer amplification. Produced via immunoSEQ multiplex PCR; TCRdb's table is partial and in-frame only. V, J and clone size derive from that table, while D and trimming were established from the DNA sequence. The table has roughly 100,000 clones, around 80% seen once. The genes are TRBV19 and TRBJ2-3; 13 nucleotides align to TRBD2. The receptor was isolated from a man in his fifties or sixties with active or convalescent COVID-19. Source material: peripheral blood. The CDR3 region is CASSITGTSGTSTDTQYF. For the CDR3, the DNA is TGTGCCAGTAGTATTACCGGGACTAGCGGGACTAGCACAGATACGCAGTATTTT.